This entry is about one T cell receptor beta chain. It has no known antigen specificity. No base-level quality is on record; no much larger clone is a single base apart. This sample was taken from a study of CD8 T cells in Susac syndrome (dated by TCRdb to the late 2010s). Broadly, across the study: Among the Susac syndrome patients who were sequenced, clinically active disease was present in about six and clinical remission was observed in fewer than 10. Repertoire sequencing was used to test whether CD8+ T cell activation and differentiation in Susac syndrome was antigen driven. At blood withdrawal, Susac syndrome patients were either therapy-naive, taking corticosteroids (in some cases with IVIg as well), or taking IVIg alone.

Reading from cysteine to phenylalanine, the CDR3 counts 19 amino acids. Left in the record is the CDR3 DNA by itself, 57 bases read in frame from the first base. In the germline V gene (reference sequence), CDR1 corresponds to LNHDA and CDR2 to SQIVND. V sheds 0 bases and J sheds 8 bases, leaving 23 bases between their ends. The full study reports these points: In the CD4+ T cell repertoire of Susac syndrome patients, clonal expansion was not detected. The number of individuals in the TCR sequencing and HLA analysis was acknowledged as relatively small.

RNA was extracted with the RNeasy kit and roughly 0.5 to 1 ug was reverse transcribed using random hexamers. TCR beta CDR3 regions were amplified with the immunoSEQ multiplex PCR assay covering 54 Vbeta and 13 Jbeta segments. Bias from PCR amplification was corrected by using a synthetic template baseline for primer optimization and for computational correction. From the authors' description of their analysis: Reads were assigned to V, D and J genes according to IMGT and analyzed in immunoSEQ Analyzer, with only productive sequences retained. Clonality was computed as one minus Shannon entropy normalized by log2 of the number of productive unique sequences. For each patient and control, public and private clones were evaluated within the 100 most prevalent clones. A clone was defined as Susac-specific if it was absent from the healthy and MS cohorts, from 1052 published viral clones and from other ImmuneACCESS disease sequences. TCRdb reprocessed the public reads (quality trimming at Q25 with fastp, clone calling with MiXCR) and kept in-frame beta chains. Each entry is one CDR3 protein sequence, shown with its most common DNA and genes. The V and J calls come from TCRdb's annotation, not from the publication. Recorded for this sample are 80,000 or so distinct CDR3 sequences; more than 85% of them occurred a single time. In total, the top ten clones hold about 0.52% of the sample.

Peripheral blood CD8+ and CD4+ T cells from healthy donors, Susac syndrome patients and multiple sclerosis patients were profiled using high-throughput TCR beta sequencing. Recently defined diagnostic criteria for definite or probable disease were met by the Susac syndrome patients. Bulk CD8+ and CD4+ T cells were purified by magnetic negative isolation, whereas CD8+ TEMRA cells were enriched by FACS. Blood was collected in EDTA tubes and processed within 24 hours, with PBMCs isolated through density gradient centrifugation. PBMCs destined for TCR sequencing were cryopreserved in liquid nitrogen and later thawed in a 37 °C water bath. A purity of at least 90% was achieved for sorted or isolated CD4+, CD8+ and CD8+ TEMRA cells.

The sample comprised CD4+ T cells from PBMCs. The origin of this receptor is a human donor with Susac syndrome. The chain employs TRBV19 and TRBJ2-6, and the D gene may be TRBD1, 6 bases matching. The base sequence is TGTGCCAGTAGTATAGATATTCGACTCCGAAGGGACATCTCCAACGTCCTGACTTTC. Its coded protein is CASSIDIRLRRDISNVLTF.